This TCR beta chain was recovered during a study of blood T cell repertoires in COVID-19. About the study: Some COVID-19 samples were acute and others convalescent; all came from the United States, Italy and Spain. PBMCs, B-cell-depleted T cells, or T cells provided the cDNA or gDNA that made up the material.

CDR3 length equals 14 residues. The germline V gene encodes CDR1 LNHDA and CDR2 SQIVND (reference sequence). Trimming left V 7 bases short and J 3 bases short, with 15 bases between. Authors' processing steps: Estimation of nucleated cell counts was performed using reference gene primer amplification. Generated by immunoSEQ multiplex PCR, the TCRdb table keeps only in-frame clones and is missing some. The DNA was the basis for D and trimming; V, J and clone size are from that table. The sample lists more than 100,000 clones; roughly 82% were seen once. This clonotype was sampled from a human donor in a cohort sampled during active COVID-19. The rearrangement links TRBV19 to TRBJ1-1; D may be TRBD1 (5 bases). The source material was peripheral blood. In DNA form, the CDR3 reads TGTGCCAGTATTTTCAGGGCTGGCGACACTGAAGCTTTCTTT. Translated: CASIFRAGDTEAFF.